Listed here are 23 T cell receptor beta chains from one sample, sequenced in a study of shared clonotypes between healthy human individuals. The assay was immunoSEQ multiplex PCR, and TCRdb's table has in-frame clones only and misses some. The table includes over a million clones, roughly 95% detected once. The source material was naive CD4+ T cells sorted from blood. Subset here: CD45RA+ positively selected. Source of these receptors: a man younger than 40 in good health.

This clone was counted only a few times. The sample contains more than one DNA sequence encoding this CDR3. The genes are TRBV30 and TRBJ1-5; TRBD1 agrees at 8 bases. Germline V CDR1 and CDR2: GTSNPN, SVGIG (reference sequence). The ends lost 5 bases at V and 2 bases at J; junction bases unmatched: 2. The CDR3 has 13 residues. Here the CDR3 reads CAWADRGNQPQHF. The CDR3, as DNA: TGTGCCTGGGCGGACAGGGGCAATCAGCCCCAGCATTTT.

V gene TRBV5-1 combines with J gene TRBJ1-1; D is unclear. This CDR3 has 13 residues. Germline CDR1 is SGHRS and CDR2 is YFSETQ. Trimming stripped 4 bases from V and 2 bases from J, with 9 bases between. The CDR3 coding sequence is TGCGCCAGCAGCGAAGGGTCCAACACTGAAGCTTTCTTT. Its protein is CASSEGSNTEAFF.

J is TRBJ1-1 and V is TRBV30; D not certain. The V end lost 2 bases, the J end lost 0 bases, and 7 bases lay between the germline ends. CDR3 length: 13 residues. The germline V gene encodes CDR1 GTSNPN and CDR2 SVGIG (reference sequence). CDR3 loop: CAWSRDLNTEAFF. In nucleotides, the CDR3 is TGTGCCTGGAGTCGGGATTTGAACACTGAAGCTTTCTTT. Supplemented by reference TRBV30 and TRBJ1-1, the full variable domain reads SQTIHQWPATLVQPVGSPLSLECTVEGTSNPNLYWYRQAAGRGLQLLFYSVGIGQISSEVPQNLSASRPQDRQFILSSKKLLLSDSGFYLCAWSRDLNTEAFFGQGTRLTVV.

The rearrangement uses TRBV6-6 and TRBJ2-1; the D call may be TRBD1 or TRBD2 (5 bases each). V was cut by 5 bases and J by 4 bases, with 15 bases left in between. Germline assignment: CDR1 MNHNY and CDR2 SVGAGI (reference sequence). The CDR3 runs to 15 residues. The CDR3 loop is CASSPRGLAYNEQFF. The DNA of the CDR3 is TGTGCCAGCAGTCCCCGGGGCTTAGCGTACAATGAGCAGTTCTTC.

The V and J genes are TRBV5-5 and TRBJ2-1, with a possible D match to TRBD1 (6 bases). The V end lost 4 bases, the J end lost 0 bases, and 11 bases lay between the germline ends. The CDR3 consists of 15 residues. CDR1 is SGHKS, CDR2 YYEKEE, per germline (reference sequence). CDR3: CASSQAGVSYNEQFF. CDR3 DNA: TGTGCCAGCAGCCAAGCAGGGGTCTCCTACAATGAGCAGTTCTTC.

A note on this clone: The sample carries other DNA sequences with the same CDR3. The genes are TRBV5-1 and TRBJ1-4; D gene uncertain. Trimming took off 0 bases at V and 5 bases at J, with 11 bases between the two ends. The CDR3 runs to 15 residues. Germline CDR1 and CDR2: SGHRS and YFSETQ. The CDR3, as DNA: TGCGCCAGCAGCTTGGTGGCAGGACCGAATGAAAAACTGTTTTTT. Amino acid sequence: CASSLVAGPNEKLFF.

The chain uses TRBV7-2 and TRBJ2-5; 8 bases are shared with TRBD2. Trimming took 5 bases from V and 5 from J; bases not matched to a gene: 10. Germline V gene lookup returns CDR1 SGHTA and CDR2 FQGNSA. The CDR3 consists of 15 residues. The CDR3 DNA is TGTGCCAGCAGCAGACCGGGACTAGGCGTCGAGACCCAGTACTTC. It codes for CASSRPGLGVETQYF.

The V and J genes are TRBV2 and TRBJ2-4; D unclear. Germline V gives CDR1 SNHLY, CDR2 FYNNEI. V was pared by 8 bases and J by 1 base, with 12 bases between. The CDR3 runs 14 residues. The CDR3 reads CASDPGLAKNIQYF. The CDR3 nucleotides read TGTGCCAGCGACCCGGGCCTGGCCAAAAACATTCAGTACTTC.

Concerning this clone itself: One junction end does not reproduce the germline sequence, and a read error may be involved. The CDR3 DNA reads TGTGCCAGCAGCTTGTTGAGGACAGCTTGGGACGGGCGCTTC. This encodes CASSLLRTAWDGRF. The chain has TRBV5-5 and TRBJ1-2, with D maybe TRBD1 (6 bases). The CDR3 is 14 residues long. CDR1 and CDR2 (germline): SGHKS, YYEKEE (reference sequence).

This clone was picked up a small number of times. V gene TRBV2 combines with J gene TRBJ2-3, with D possibly being TRBD1 or TRBD2 (5 bases each). V was cut by 6 bases and J by 0 bases, with 10 bases left in between. This CDR3 has 14 amino acids. CDR1 and CDR2 (germline): SNHLY, FYNNEI. The CDR3 reads CASRIWGSTDTQYF. CDR3 DNA: TGTGCCAGCAGAATCTGGGGGAGCACAGATACGCAGTATTTT.

V gene TRBV10-2 combines with J gene TRBJ2-1, with 7 bases lining up with TRBD1. Losses at the gene ends were 6 bases for V and 4 bases for J; bases not matched to a gene: 3. CDR1 and CDR2 from the germline V gene are WSHSY and SAAADI. The length of the CDR3 is 13 residues. CDR3 region: CASRPDRYNEQFF. For the CDR3, the DNA is TGCGCCAGCAGACCGGACAGGTACAATGAGCAGTTCTTC.

CDR3 DNA: TGTGCCAGCAGTCTCCAGACAGGGGGCGTCTATGGCTACACCTTC. Its protein product is CASSLQTGGVYGYTF. The rearrangement joins TRBV9 to TRBJ1-2; 10 bases agree with TRBD1. The V gene end was trimmed by 5 bases and the J gene end by 4 bases; junction bases not matched to a gene: 8. CDR1 is SGDLS and CDR2 is YYNGEE in the germline V gene. CDR3 length: 15 amino acids.

This clone was counted once. CDR3 coding DNA: TGTGCCAGTAGTATCAATCGGGGGCCAGATACGCAGTATTTT. Translated: CASSINRGPDTQYF. The chain couples TRBV19 to TRBJ2-3, with D perhaps matching TRBD1 or TRBD2 (6 bases each). The V end was cut by 3 bases, the J end by 4 bases, with 11 bases between. In germline, CDR1 is LNHDA, CDR2 SQIVND (reference sequence). The CDR3 totals 14 residues.

In its sample, this clone was seen once. The CDR3: CASSLLQSSYNEQFF. CDR3 DNA sequence: TGTGCCAGCAGCCTCCTCCAGAGCTCCTACAATGAGCAGTTCTTC. The chain links TRBV5-5 to TRBJ2-1; D is unresolved. Deletions cut 4 bases from V and 0 bases from J, with 11 bases between. Germline CDR1 SGHKS, CDR2 YYEKEE (reference sequence). This CDR3 spans 15 amino acids.

V gene TRBV7-3 combines with J gene TRBJ2-5, with TRBD1 identical over 10 bases. This CDR3 contains 14 residues. Germline V gene lookup returns CDR1 SGHTA and CDR2 FQGTGA. Trimming removed 4 bases from V and 9 bases from J; junction bases left unmatched: 8. CDR3 region: CASSYERGTGAQYF. The DNA for the CDR3 is TGTGCCAGCAGCTACGAACGCGGGACAGGGGCCCAGTACTTC.

The V and J genes are TRBV2 and TRBJ2-1; 10 bases map to TRBD2. Trimming took 2 bases from V and 9 from J; bases not matched to a gene: 10. CDR1 SNHLY and CDR2 FYNNEI come from the germline V gene. There are 16 residues in the CDR3. CDR3 nucleotide sequence: TGTGCCAGCAGTGAAAATCTGAGCGGGAGGGCCACTGAGCAGTTCTTC. Translation gives CASSENLSGRATEQFF.

Here the CDR3 reads CASKTGGRGDTQYF. CDR3 in DNA: TGTGCCAGCAAGACGGGAGGGCGAGGGGATACGCAGTATTTT. The chain combines TRBV28 with TRBJ2-3; 8 nucleotides align to TRBD2. The CDR3 sequence is 14 residues long. V was pared by 7 bases and J by 6 bases, with 9 bases of the junction left unmatched. In germline, CDR1 is MDHEN, CDR2 SYDVKM.

The chain is built from TRBV11-2 and TRBJ1-1; 7 bases map to TRBD1. The CDR3 is 15 amino acids. V lost 3 bases and J lost 0; bases outside the gene matches: 4. Germline V CDR1 and CDR2: SGHAT, FQNNGV. The CDR3 here is CASSLVQGMNTEAFF. The CDR3 region has the DNA TGTGCCAGCAGCTTGGTACAGGGGATGAACACTGAAGCTTTCTTT.

The rearrangement links TRBV19 to TRBJ2-7, with TRBD2 matching over 7 bases. J gave up 7 bases and V 3 bases, and 9 bases lay outside the gene matches. The CDR3 extends over 14 amino acids. The germline V gene has CDR1 LNHDA and CDR2 SQIVND (reference sequence). The CDR3 protein is CASSIAAGVSEQYF. The CDR3 coding sequence is TGTGCCAGTAGTATCGCCGCGGGAGTGTCTGAGCAGTACTTC.

The chain carries TRBV29-1 and TRBJ2-1; D is undetermined. V was clipped by 0 bases and J by 4 bases, with 10 bases between them. The germline gives CDR1 SQVTM, CDR2 ANQGSEA. CDR3 size: 14 residues. The CDR3 sequence: CSVEDTGSYNEQFF. The CDR3, as DNA: TGCAGCGTTGAAGATACGGGTTCGTACAATGAGCAGTTCTTC.

V usage is TRBV4-3 and J usage is TRBJ1-1, with D perhaps TRBD1 (6 bases). Germline V CDR1 and CDR2: LGHNA, YSLEER. This CDR3 contains 15 residues. The germline V and J ends were trimmed by 2 bases and 5 bases, with 15 bases remaining between them. The CDR3, as DNA: TGCGCCAGCAGCCAACTACAGGGTTCCTGGACTGAAGCTTTCTTT. Encoded protein: CASSQLQGSWTEAFF.

J is TRBJ2-5 and V is TRBV27; D is unresolved. Trimming shortened V by 6 bases and J by 1 base, and 12 bases separated the two germline ends. This CDR3 has 14 amino acids. Germline-derived CDR1 and CDR2 are MNHEY and SMNVEV (reference sequence). The CDR3 reads CASSPKRIQETQYF. The CDR3 DNA reads as TGTGCCAGCAGCCCGAAAAGGATCCAAGAGACCCAGTACTTC.

The rearrangement uses TRBV5-6 and TRBJ1-2; a possible D gene is TRBD1 (5 bases). Germline V gene sequence: CDR1 SGHDT, CDR2 YYEEEE. Between the trimmed V and J ends, which lost 0 bases and 8 bases, there was a span of 17 bases. The CDR3 loop spans 15 amino acids. In DNA form, the CDR3 reads TGTGCCAGCAGCTTGGAAGGTGGGGGGTCTCTAGGCTACACCTTC. Translation: CASSLEGGGSLGYTF.